The source of this TCR beta chain is a study of T cell repertoires in cytomegalovirus infection. Study-wide context: Newly reported HLA-C-restricted and thoroughly characterized HLA-B-restricted CMV epitopes were employed. TCR beta signatures that were public indicated CMV infection and matching HLA type. General study results and limits: Ex vivo, HLA-C-restricted CMV-specific TCR beta clonotypes prevailed over the rest of the response.

Turning to this clonotype: The antigen remains unidentified.

Germline V gene sequence: CDR1 KGHSH, CDR2 LQKENI. The CDR3 covers 15 residues. After removal of 2 bases from V and 5 bases from J, the junction contained 6 bases not matched to a gene. One entry per CDR3 protein results from TCRdb running MiXCR on the reads. The sample holds about 360,000 distinct CDR3 sequences, roughly a third seen once. This sequence joins TRBV18 and TRBJ2-3, with 8 bases that match TRBD1. This material consisted of cultured PBMCs, taken from culture after CMV antigen stimulation. The TCR comes from a human donor in good health (CMV status not recorded). Some clones in this sample may be carry-over from other donors' samples. The CDR3 DNA reads as TGTGCCAGCTCACCATGGACAGGGATCTTAGATACGCAGTATTTT. Amino acid sequence: CASSPWTGILDTQYF.